This T cell receptor beta chain came from a study of blood T cells in healthy people across ages. Ranging in age from about 6 to 95, the donors were healthy Caucasian individuals from Russia. The germline V and J ends were trimmed by 0 bases and 2 bases, with 13 bases remaining between them. The CDR3 contains 16 residues. Germline V CDR1 and CDR2: LGHNA, YNFKEQ. It was with a sample-barcoded 5' primer and a J-beta primer mix that a second PCR of about 6 to 12 cycles was run. Every sample returned 3 million or more CDR3-containing paired-end reads. A single record per CDR3 protein comes from TCRdb applying MiXCR to the 5' RACE reads. The sample yields about 780,000 distinct CDR3 sequences, around half seen once. This clonotype was counted only a few times.

The origin of this receptor is a man older than 75 in good health. The sequenced sample was blood. This chain links TRBV4-2 with TRBJ2-5, with TRBD2 as a possible D gene (6 bases). The CDR3 sequence: CASSQDNGAGQETQYF. The CDR3 nucleotides are TGTGCCAGCAGCCAAGATAATGGAGCGGGTCAAGAGACCCAGTACTTC.